This section outlines one T cell receptor beta chain sequence together with its context. Generated by immunoSEQ multiplex PCR, the TCRdb table keeps only in-frame clones and is missing some. The sample holds around 380,000 clones; 70% to 90% are singletons and the top ten take around 1.3%. This entry belongs to a study of blood T cell repertoires in COVID-19. Looking at the study overall: Specimens from acute and convalescent COVID-19 originated in the United States, Italy and Spain. PBMCs, B-cell-depleted T cells, or T cells were the source of the cDNA or gDNA that made up the material.

Participant reports of clinical history set cohort assignment. Two negative PCRs, clearance, or symptom resolution had been documented for recovered Cohort 3 donors. Sequencing was done on a sample of PBMCs or T cells enriched from blood (not recorded which). The TCR comes from a man under 40 who had recovered from COVID-19.

CDR3 DNA sequence: TGTGCCATCAGTCTAGGGACAGGGATTGGCACTGAAGCTTTCTTT. Encoded protein: CAISLGTGIGTEAFF. The chain has TRBV10-3 and TRBJ1-1, with 9 bases lining up with TRBD1. The ends lost 5 bases at V and 4 bases at J; junction bases unmatched: 8. Germline lookup yields CDR1 ENHRY and CDR2 SYGVKD. There are 15 residues in the CDR3.